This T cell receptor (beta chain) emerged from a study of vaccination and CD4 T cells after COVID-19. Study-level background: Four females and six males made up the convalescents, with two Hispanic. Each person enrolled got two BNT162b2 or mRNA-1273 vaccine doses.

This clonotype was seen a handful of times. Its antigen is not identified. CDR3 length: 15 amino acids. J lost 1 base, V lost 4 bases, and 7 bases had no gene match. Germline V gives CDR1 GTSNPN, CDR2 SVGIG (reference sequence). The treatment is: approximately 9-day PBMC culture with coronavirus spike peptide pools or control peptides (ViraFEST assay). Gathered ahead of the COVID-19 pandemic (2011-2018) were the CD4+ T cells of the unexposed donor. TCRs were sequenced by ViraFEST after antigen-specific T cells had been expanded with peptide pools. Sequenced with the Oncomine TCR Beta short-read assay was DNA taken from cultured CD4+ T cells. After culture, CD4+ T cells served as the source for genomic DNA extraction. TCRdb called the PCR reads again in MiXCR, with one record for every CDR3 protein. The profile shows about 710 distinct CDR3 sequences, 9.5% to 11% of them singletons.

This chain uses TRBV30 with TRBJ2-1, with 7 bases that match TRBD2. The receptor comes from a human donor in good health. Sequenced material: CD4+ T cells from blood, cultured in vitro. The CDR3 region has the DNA TGTGCCTGGACCCTAGCGGATGGGTCCTACAATGAGCAGTTCTTC. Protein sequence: CAWTLADGSYNEQFF.